Each of the 10 T cell receptor beta chains below was sequenced from the same sample in a study of blood T cell repertoires in COVID-19. Generated by immunoSEQ multiplex PCR, the TCRdb table keeps only in-frame clones and is missing some. The table records around 160,000 clones, 70% to 90% of them present only once. The sample consisted of peripheral blood. These receptor sequences come from a man between 18 and 29 years old with acute or convalescent COVID-19.

The CDR3 DNA is TGTGCCATTAGGACTAGCGGAGCCTACGAGCAGTACGTC. It specifies CAIRTSGAYEQYV. V usage is TRBV10-3 and J usage is TRBJ2-7; 10 bases map to TRBD2. J lost 2 bases, V lost 9 bases, and 4 bases had no gene match. The CDR3 has 13 amino acids. Per the germline V gene, CDR1 is ENHRY and CDR2 is SYGVKD.

The chain uses TRBV28 and TRBJ2-2; D is ambiguous. CDR1 is MDHEN and CDR2 is SYDVKM in the germline V gene. V dropped 6 bases and J dropped 0 bases, with 11 bases sitting between them. The CDR3 sequence is 15 residues long. The CDR3: CASSETPPNTGELFF. The DNA of the CDR3 is TGTGCCAGCAGCGAGACACCGCCGAACACCGGGGAGCTGTTTTTT. Combining the CDR3 with reference TRBV28 and TRBJ2-2 gives the whole variable domain DVKVTQSSRYLVKRTGEKVFLECVQDMDHENMFWYRQDPGLGLRLIYFSYDVKMKEKGDIPEGYSVSREKKERFSLILESASTNQTSMYLCASSETPPNTGELFFGEGSRLTVL.

The chain employs TRBV7-9 and TRBJ2-5; D is unresolved. The CDR3 sequence is 14 residues long. The germline gives CDR1 SEHNR, CDR2 FQNEAQ (reference sequence). V dropped 3 bases and J dropped 0 bases, with 8 bases sitting between them. CDR3 sequence (DNA): TGTGCCAGCAGCTTTTCGCAGAACCAAGAGACCCAGTACTTC. Amino acid sequence: CASSFSQNQETQYF.

V gene TRBV18 combines with J gene TRBJ2-1, with 7 bases that match TRBD2. The CDR3 has 15 residues. V gave up 2 bases and J gave up 3 bases; unmatched junction bases: 4. Germline lookup yields CDR1 KGHSH and CDR2 LQKENI. The CDR3 reads CASSPERGVYNEQFF. DNA of the CDR3: TGTGCCAGCTCACCAGAGCGGGGAGTCTACAATGAGCAGTTCTTC.

The chain combines TRBV14 with TRBJ1-1; D is undetermined. The CDR3 contains 14 residues. Germline V lookup: CDR1 SGHDN, CDR2 FVKESK. V was clipped by 5 bases and J by 1 base, with 11 bases between them. The CDR3 region is CASSVGNRNTEAFF. DNA of the CDR3: TGTGCCAGCAGCGTTGGAAACAGGAACACTGAAGCTTTCTTT.

The genes are TRBV5-1 and TRBJ2-5; TRBD1 aligns across 7 bases. With V trimmed by 9 bases and J by 1 base, 12 bases remained unmatched. Germline V gene sequence: CDR1 SGHRS, CDR2 YFSETQ. The CDR3 contains 15 residues. In DNA, the CDR3 is TGCGCCACCAGGGGAAGGGGGCGACTCCAAGAGACCCAGTACTTC. Translated, it gives CATRGRGRLQETQYF.

The chain couples TRBV5-1 to TRBJ1-2; 10 positions match TRBD1. V lost 3 bases, J lost 3 bases, and 2 bases stayed unmatched. This CDR3 spans 14 amino acids. Germline V CDR1 and CDR2: SGHRS, YFSETQ. CDR3 nucleotide sequence: TGCGCCAGCAGCTGGGGGACAGGGGACTATGGCTACACCTTC. Protein product: CASSWGTGDYGYTF. The complete variable domain, with remaining parts taken from reference TRBV5-1 and TRBJ1-2, reads KAGVTQTPRYLIKTRGQQVTLSCSPISGHRSVSWYQQTPGQGLQFLFEYFSETQRNKGNFPGRFSGRQFSNSRSEMNVSTLELGDSALYLCASSWGTGDYGYTFGSGTRLTVV.

CDR3 DNA sequence: TGTGCCAGCAGCCGGCTGGGAGGGCCTAATGAGCAGTTCTTC. It codes for CASSRLGGPNEQFF. The chain couples TRBV7-9 to TRBJ2-1, with TRBD2 matching 7 bases. V lost 5 bases, J lost 7 bases, and 8 bases stayed unmatched. CDR3 length: 14 residues. Germline lookup yields CDR1 SEHNR and CDR2 FQNEAQ (reference sequence).

J is TRBJ2-7 and V is TRBV7-8; 7 nucleotides agree with TRBD2. The CDR3 spans 16 residues. Germline V CDR1 and CDR2: SGHVS, FQNEAQ. Germline trimming cut 1 base from V and 2 bases from J; bases unmatched to any gene: 8. The CDR3 coding sequence is TGTGCCAGCAGCTTAGTTACCCTAGCGGTACCCTACGAGCAGTACTTC. This sequence encodes CASSLVTLAVPYEQYF.

A single count supports this clone. This chain links TRBV19 with TRBJ2-1; 9 bases map to TRBD2. CDR1 and CDR2 from the germline V gene are LNHDA and SQIVND (reference sequence). V lost 11 bases to trimming and J lost 5 bases; unmatched junction nucleotides: 10. There are 14 residues in the CDR3. CDR3 DNA: TGTGCCCTGGAAGGGACTAGCTGCGACAATGAGCAGTTCTTC. Translation gives CALEGTSCDNEQFF.